Shown below are 25 T cell receptor beta chains from a single sample sequenced in a study of cytomegalovirus exposure and HLA in healthy donors. PCR involved 60 Vbeta and 13 Jbeta primers. TCRdb's copy holds only in-frame clones and misses some; the assay was immunoSEQ multiplex PCR. The sample lists more than 95,000 clones; roughly 79% were seen once. Material: PBMCs. These receptors all stem from a young woman in good health and CMV-seronegative.

This chain connects TRBV25-1 to TRBJ1-4; D possibly corresponds to TRBD1 (5 bases). Germline CDR1 MGHDK, CDR2 SYGVNS. The CDR3 has 15 residues. With 4 bases removed from V and 4 bases from J, the gap between germline ends came to 13 bases. The CDR3 here is CASSAGNWRNEKLFF. The DNA of the CDR3 is TGTGCCAGCAGTGCAGGGAATTGGCGTAATGAAAAACTGTTTTTT.

This chain connects TRBV6-5 to TRBJ2-5, with 8 nucleotides matching TRBD1. CDR1 and CDR2 (germline): MNHEY, SVGAGI. With V trimmed by 6 bases and J by 5 bases, 8 bases remained unmatched. This CDR3 has 14 amino acids. The CDR3 region is CASRSQGGGETQYF. For the CDR3, the DNA is TGTGCCAGCAGATCACAGGGGGGTGGGGAGACCCAGTACTTC.

The V and J genes are TRBV30 and TRBJ1-6, with TRBD1 as a possible D gene (5 bases). The ends were cut back, 1 base at V and 9 bases at J, with 16 bases in the middle. The CDR3 is 15 residues long. Germline V CDR1 and CDR2: GTSNPN, SVGIG (reference sequence). As DNA, the CDR3 is TGTGCCTGGAGTGGGGGCAGGGTAGTAGGTTCACCCCTCCACTTT. This translates into CAWSGGRVVGSPLHF.

A few counts support this clone. This chain links TRBV25-1 with TRBJ2-5; a possible D gene is TRBD2 (5 bases). Germline V lookup: CDR1 MGHDK, CDR2 SYGVNS. With 2 bases removed from V and 5 bases from J, the gap between germline ends came to 15 bases. The CDR3 has 15 residues. CDR3 DNA: TGTGCCAGCAGTGAAGTAGCGAGATTCCTGGAGACCCAGTACTTC. It yields the protein CASSEVARFLETQYF.

This chain uses TRBV5-4 with TRBJ2-1, with TRBD2 identical over 11 bases. This CDR3 has 16 residues. In germline, CDR1 is SGHNT, CDR2 YYREEE (reference sequence). V was pared by 4 bases and J by 7 bases, with 10 bases of the junction left unmatched. CDR3 nucleotides: TGTGCCAGCAGCCTGGAGTTAGCGGGGGGGCTTAATGAGCAGTTCTTC. Translating it yields CASSLELAGGLNEQFF.

The V and J genes are TRBV6-1 and TRBJ2-7; the D gene is possibly TRBD1 (5 bases). There are 12 residues in the CDR3. The V and J ends lost 11 bases and 5 bases respectively, with 16 bases between them. Germline V lookup: CDR1 MNHNS, CDR2 SASEGT. The CDR3 reads CAGAHQSDEQYF. The CDR3 DNA sequence: TGTGCCGGGGCCCACCAGTCTGACGAGCAGTACTTC.

The gene calls are TRBV28 and TRBJ1-1; D perhaps matches TRBD1 (6 bases). V lost 6 bases and J lost 1, with 15 bases in between. The CDR3 totals 15 residues. CDR1 MDHEN and CDR2 SYDVKM come from the germline V gene. The CDR3 here is CASSGGGAANTEAFF. The CDR3 DNA reads TGTGCCAGCAGCGGTGGGGGGGCGGCGAACACTGAAGCTTTCTTT.

The V and J genes are TRBV27 and TRBJ2-3; weak D call: TRBD2 (5 bases). Trimming stripped 6 bases from V and 2 bases from J, with 24 bases between. This CDR3 is 18 amino acids long. The germline gives CDR1 MNHEY, CDR2 SMNVEV (reference sequence). CDR3 DNA: TGTGCCAGCAGACTAGGGTCGGCAGGCATAATCCCCACAGATACGCAGTATTTT. It specifies CASRLGSAGIIPTDTQYF.

In DNA form, the CDR3 reads TGCGCCAGCAGCTTTGTGAGCCAAGAGACCCAGTACTTC. As protein: CASSFVSQETQYF. The V and J genes are TRBV5-1 and TRBJ2-5, with D uncertain. CDR3 length: 13 residues. Looked up from germline, CDR1 is SGHRS and CDR2 is YFSETQ. The V gene lost 2 bases and the J gene lost 1 base, with 6 bases spanning the gap.

The V call is TRBV2, the J call TRBJ1-2; 10 nucleotides agree with TRBD1. V shed 6 bases, J shed 4 bases, and the junction held 5 bases outside the gene matches. Germline CDR1 and CDR2: SNHLY and FYNNEI. The CDR3 contains 14 residues. The CDR3 sequence is CASRVDRGGYGYTF. In DNA, the CDR3 is TGTGCCAGCAGGGTGGACAGGGGGGGCTATGGCTACACCTTC.

This clone is judged medium-sized. This chain links TRBV7-8 with TRBJ2-7; maybe TRBD1 (5 bases). This CDR3 region has 16 residues. V was shortened by 5 bases and J by 2 bases, with 19 bases between the two germline ends. Germline CDR1 reads SGHVS; CDR2 reads FQNEAQ. The CDR3 loop reads CASSPSTGRTPYEQYF. CDR3 nucleotide sequence: TGTGCCAGCAGCCCTAGTACAGGAAGAACCCCCTACGAGCAGTACTTC.

The rearrangement joins TRBV29-1 to TRBJ1-1, with D tentatively TRBD1 (6 bases). The CDR3 extends over 11 amino acids. Germline CDR1 reads SQVTM; CDR2 reads ANQGSEA. V dropped 3 bases and J dropped 8 bases, with 10 bases sitting between them. The CDR3 loop reads CSVDSGGEAFF. DNA of the CDR3: TGCAGCGTTGATTCTGGGGGCGAAGCTTTCTTT.

J is TRBJ1-5 and V is TRBV30; no definite D call. V lost 2 bases and J 1 base, leaving 3 bases between the germline ends. The germline gives CDR1 GTSNPN, CDR2 SVGIG (reference sequence). The CDR3 totals 12 residues. The CDR3 region is CAWSPSNQPQHF. The CDR3 DNA reads TGTGCCTGGAGTCCGAGCAATCAGCCCCAGCATTTT.

This clone was seen a single time. The rearrangement joins TRBV5-8 to TRBJ1-6, with 7 nucleotides matching TRBD1. V lost 4 bases and J lost 5; bases outside the gene matches: 6. The CDR3 runs to 15 residues. CDR1 and CDR2 (germline): SGHTS, YDEGEE. In DNA form, the CDR3 reads TGTGCCAGCAGCCTATCCGACAGGGATAATTCACCCCTCCACTTT. Residues: CASSLSDRDNSPLHF.

The sample holds many counts of this clone. This CDR3 is CASSAPDRENEKLFF. In DNA, the CDR3 is TGTGCCAGCAGTGCCCCGGACAGGGAAAATGAAAAACTGTTTTTT. This rearrangement joins TRBV25-1 to TRBJ1-4, with 8 positions matching TRBD1. The ends lost 4 bases at V and 5 bases at J; junction bases unmatched: 6. The germline V gene encodes CDR1 MGHDK and CDR2 SYGVNS. The CDR3 spans 15 residues. Drawing the rest from reference TRBV25-1 and TRBJ1-4, the complete variable domain is EADIYQTPRYLVIGTGKKITLECSQTMGHDKMYWYQQDPGMELHLIHYSYGVNSTEKGDLSSESTVSRIRTEHFPLTLESARPSHTSQYLCASSAPDRENEKLFFGSGTQLSVL.

This clone was counted a few times. The CDR3 DNA reads as TGCGCCAGCAGCCAAGGGGGACGGGGGAGATCCTACGAGCAGTACTTC. The encoded protein is CASSQGGRGRSYEQYF. The chain recombines TRBV4-1 with TRBJ2-7, with D maybe TRBD2 (6 bases). V was trimmed by 1 base and J by 1 base, leaving 14 bases between them. CDR3 length equals 16 residues. The V gene's germline CDR1 is MGHRA and CDR2 YSYEKL.

The chain has TRBV4-1 and TRBJ1-2; TRBD1 is a possible D gene (6 bases). The germline V and J ends were trimmed by 6 bases and 5 bases, with 25 bases remaining between them. CDR1 and CDR2 from the germline V gene are MGHRA and YSYEKL. The CDR3 is 17 amino acids. The CDR3 region has the DNA TGCGCCAGCAGACCGTACAGGGAGGGAGGAGCTTTATATGGCTACACCTTC. Its protein is CASRPYREGGALYGYTF.

This chain uses TRBV6-4 with TRBJ1-6; TRBD1 agrees at 8 bases. Germline-derived CDR1 and CDR2 are MRHNA and SNTAGT. The trim removed 2 bases at V and 7 bases at J, leaving 1 base unmatched. The CDR3 is 14 amino acids. The CDR3 spells CASSDQGANSPLHF. The CDR3 DNA follows: TGTGCCAGCAGTGACCAGGGGGCGAATTCACCCCTCCACTTT.

The V call is TRBV14, the J call TRBJ1-3, with 9 bases matching TRBD1. With V trimmed by 4 bases and J by 8 bases, 6 bases remained unmatched. CDR1 and CDR2 (germline): SGHDN, FVKESK. This CDR3 is built from 14 residues. This CDR3 is CASSRGQGSDTIYF. CDR3 in DNA: TGTGCCAGCAGCCGAGGACAGGGGTCGGACACCATATATTTT. The full variable domain, in which reference TRBV14 and TRBJ1-3 provide the parts outside the CDR3, is EAGVTQFPSHSVIEKGQTVTLRCDPISGHDNLYWYRRVMGKEIKFLLHFVKESKQDESGMPNNRFLAERTGGTYSTLKVQPAELEDSGVYFCASSRGQGSDTIYFGEGSWLTVV.

The chain is built from TRBV6-6 and TRBJ1-6; 9 nucleotides align to TRBD1. Germline-derived CDR1 and CDR2 are MNHNY and SVGAGI (reference sequence). V shed 6 bases and J 10 bases; nucleotides not matched to a gene: 4. The CDR3 consists of 13 residues. CDR3 in amino acids: CASRTGGQSPLHF. Written as DNA, the CDR3 is TGTGCCAGCAGGACAGGGGGTCAGTCACCCCTCCACTTT.

CDR3 coding DNA: TGTGCCAGCAGCTTAGGTGCGGGGGTTGCTAATGAAAAACTGTTTTTT. This codes for CASSLGAGVANEKLFF. The gene calls are TRBV7-6 and TRBJ1-4, with D possibly TRBD1 on 5 matching bases. The CDR3 is 16 amino acids. V was pared by 1 base and J by 3 bases, with 12 bases between. The germline V gene encodes CDR1 SGHVS and CDR2 FNYEAQ.

As for this clone: The junction departs from germline at one end; a sequencing error may be responsible. This chain connects TRBV5-1 to TRBJ2-7; TRBD2 agrees at 7 bases. This CDR3 comprises 16 residues. Germline assignment: CDR1 SGHRS and CDR2 YFSETQ. As DNA, the CDR3 is TGCGCCAGCAGCCTCACTCCTAGCGGTCTCCCCTATGAGCAGTACTTC. It encodes CASSLTPSGLPYEQYF.

The chain is built from TRBV27 and TRBJ1-2; D perhaps matches TRBD1 (5 bases). Germline CDR1 MNHEY, CDR2 SMNVEV (reference sequence). CDR3 length: 13 amino acids. Trimming left V 6 bases short and J 2 bases short, with 10 bases between. As DNA, the CDR3 is TGTGCCAGCAGCCTCCCAGGGAACTATGGCTACACCTTC. Amino acid sequence: CASSLPGNYGYTF.

The chain combines TRBV13 with TRBJ2-7; TRBD2 matches 11 bases. This CDR3 is 15 amino acids long. The V gene end was trimmed by 5 bases and the J gene end by 6 bases; junction bases not matched to a gene: 9. Per germline, CDR1 PRHDT and CDR2 FYEKMQ (reference sequence). The CDR3, as DNA: TGTGCCAGCAGCCTATTAGCGGGGGGGCTAAGCGAGCAGTACTTC. Its protein is CASSLLAGGLSEQYF.

About this clone: Other DNA sequences of this sample code for an identical CDR3. The V call is TRBV28, the J call TRBJ1-1, with a weak D call TRBD1 (5 bases). Trimming removed 6 bases at V and 4 bases at J, with 12 bases between. The CDR3 loop spans 13 amino acids. Germline V CDR1 and CDR2: MDHEN, SYDVKM. As DNA, the CDR3 is TGTGCCAGCAGGAGGCAGGGCGGCACTGAAGCTTTCTTT. It codes for CASRRQGGTEAFF.